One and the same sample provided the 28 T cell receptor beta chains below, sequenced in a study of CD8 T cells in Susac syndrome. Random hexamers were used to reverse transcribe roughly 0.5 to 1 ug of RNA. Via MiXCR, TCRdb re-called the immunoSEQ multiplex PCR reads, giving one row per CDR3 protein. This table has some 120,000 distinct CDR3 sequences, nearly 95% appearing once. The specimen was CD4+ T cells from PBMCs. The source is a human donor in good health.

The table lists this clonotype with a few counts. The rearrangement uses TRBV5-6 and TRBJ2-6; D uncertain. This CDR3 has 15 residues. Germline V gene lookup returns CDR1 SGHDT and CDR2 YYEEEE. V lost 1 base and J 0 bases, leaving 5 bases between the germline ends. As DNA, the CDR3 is TGTGCCAGCAGCTTGAGAGGCTCTGGGGCCAACGTCCTGACTTTC. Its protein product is CASSLRGSGANVLTF.

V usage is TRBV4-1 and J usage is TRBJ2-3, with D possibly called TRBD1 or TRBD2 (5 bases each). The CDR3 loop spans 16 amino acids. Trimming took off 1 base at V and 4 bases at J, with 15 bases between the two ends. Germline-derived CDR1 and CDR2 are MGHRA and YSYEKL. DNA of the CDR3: TGCGCCAGCAGCCAAGTACGGCGGTTGGGGGCAGATACGCAGTATTTT. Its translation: CASSQVRRLGADTQYF.

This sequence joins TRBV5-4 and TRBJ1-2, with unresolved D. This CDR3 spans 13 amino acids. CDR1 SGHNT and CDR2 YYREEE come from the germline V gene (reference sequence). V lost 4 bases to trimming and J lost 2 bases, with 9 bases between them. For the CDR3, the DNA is TGTGCCAGCAGCCCGGAAGGGAACTATGGCTACACCTTC. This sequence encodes CASSPEGNYGYTF.

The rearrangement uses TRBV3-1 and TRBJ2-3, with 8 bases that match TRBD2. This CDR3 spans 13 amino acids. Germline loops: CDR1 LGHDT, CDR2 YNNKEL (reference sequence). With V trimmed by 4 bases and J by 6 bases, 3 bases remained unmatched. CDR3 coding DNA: TGTGCCAGCAGCCCCTCGGGGGGGGATACGCAGTATTTT. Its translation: CASSPSGGDTQYF.

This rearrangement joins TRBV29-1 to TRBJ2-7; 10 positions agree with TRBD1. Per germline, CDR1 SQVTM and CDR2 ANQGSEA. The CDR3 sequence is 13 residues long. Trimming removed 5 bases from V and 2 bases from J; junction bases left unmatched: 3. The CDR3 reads CSVLGQGPYEQYF. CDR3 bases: TGCAGCGTTTTGGGACAGGGGCCCTACGAGCAGTACTTC.

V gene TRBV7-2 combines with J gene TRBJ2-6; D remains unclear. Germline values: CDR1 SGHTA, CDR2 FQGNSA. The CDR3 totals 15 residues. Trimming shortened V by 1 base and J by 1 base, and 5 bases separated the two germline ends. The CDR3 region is CASSLVISGANVLTF. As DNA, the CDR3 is TGTGCCAGCAGCTTAGTCATATCTGGGGCCAACGTCCTGACTTTC.

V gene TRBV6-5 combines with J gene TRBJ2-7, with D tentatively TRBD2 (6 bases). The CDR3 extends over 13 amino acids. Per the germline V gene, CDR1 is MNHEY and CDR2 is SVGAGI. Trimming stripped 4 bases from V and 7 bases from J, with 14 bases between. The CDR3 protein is CASSFHTSGEQYF. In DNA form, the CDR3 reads TGTGCCAGCAGTTTTCACACCAGCGGGGAGCAGTACTTC.

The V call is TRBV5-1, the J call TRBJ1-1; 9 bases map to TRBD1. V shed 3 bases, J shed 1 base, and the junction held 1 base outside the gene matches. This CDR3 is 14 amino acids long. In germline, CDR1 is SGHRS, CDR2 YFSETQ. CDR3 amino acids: CASSWGQGNTEAFF. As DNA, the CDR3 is TGCGCCAGCAGCTGGGGACAGGGGAACACTGAAGCTTTCTTT.

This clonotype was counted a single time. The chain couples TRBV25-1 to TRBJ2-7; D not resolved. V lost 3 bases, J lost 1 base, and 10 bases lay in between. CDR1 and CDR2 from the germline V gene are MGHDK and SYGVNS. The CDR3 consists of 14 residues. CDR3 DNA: TGTGCCAGCAGTGAGTACAGCGATTCCTACGAGCAGTACTTC. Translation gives CASSEYSDSYEQYF.

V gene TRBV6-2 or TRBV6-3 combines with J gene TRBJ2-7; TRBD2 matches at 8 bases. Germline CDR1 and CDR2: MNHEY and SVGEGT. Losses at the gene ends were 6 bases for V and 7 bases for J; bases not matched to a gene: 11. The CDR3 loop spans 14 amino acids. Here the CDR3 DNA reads TGTGCCAGCAGCTCGGGAGGGCCGATAGTGGAGCAGTACTTC. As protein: CASSSGGPIVEQYF.

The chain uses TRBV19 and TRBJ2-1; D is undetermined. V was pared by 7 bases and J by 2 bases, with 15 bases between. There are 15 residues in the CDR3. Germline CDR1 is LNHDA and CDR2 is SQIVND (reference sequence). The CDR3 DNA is TGTGCCAGTACCGACATCACCGATGCCTACAATGAGCAGTTCTTC. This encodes CASTDITDAYNEQFF.

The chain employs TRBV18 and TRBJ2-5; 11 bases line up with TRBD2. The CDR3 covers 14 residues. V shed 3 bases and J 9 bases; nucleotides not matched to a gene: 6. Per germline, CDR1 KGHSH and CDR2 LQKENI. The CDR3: CASSPGLAVHSQYF. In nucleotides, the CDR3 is TGTGCCAGCTCACCGGGACTAGCGGTTCATTCCCAGTACTTC.

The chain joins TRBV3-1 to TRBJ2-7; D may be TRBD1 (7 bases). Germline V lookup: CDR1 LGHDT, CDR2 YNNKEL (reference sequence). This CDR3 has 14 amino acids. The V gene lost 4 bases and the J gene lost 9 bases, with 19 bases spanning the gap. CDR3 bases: TGTGCCAGCAGCCCCCTGCGGGACAGCGTGGTGCAGTACTTC. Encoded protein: CASSPLRDSVVQYF.

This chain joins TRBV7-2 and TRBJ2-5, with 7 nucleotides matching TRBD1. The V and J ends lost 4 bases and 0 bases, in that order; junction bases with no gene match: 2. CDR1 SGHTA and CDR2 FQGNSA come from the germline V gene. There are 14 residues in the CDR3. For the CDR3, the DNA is TGTGCCAGCAGCTCGGGACAGTACCAAGAGACCCAGTACTTC. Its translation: CASSSGQYQETQYF.

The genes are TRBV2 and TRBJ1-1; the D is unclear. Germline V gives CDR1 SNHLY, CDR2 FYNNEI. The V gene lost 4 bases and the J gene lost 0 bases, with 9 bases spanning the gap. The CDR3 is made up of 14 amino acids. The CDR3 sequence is CASSVGILNTEAFF. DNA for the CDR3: TGTGCCAGCAGTGTTGGGATACTGAACACTGAAGCTTTCTTT.

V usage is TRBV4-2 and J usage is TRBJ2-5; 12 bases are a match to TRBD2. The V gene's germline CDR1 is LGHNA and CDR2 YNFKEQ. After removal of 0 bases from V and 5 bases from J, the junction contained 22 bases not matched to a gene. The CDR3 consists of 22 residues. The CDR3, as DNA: TGTGCCAGCAGCCAAGATTGGTGGAGGGGTCGGACTAGCGGGAACCCCCAGGAGACCCAGTACTTC. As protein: CASSQDWWRGRTSGNPQETQYF.

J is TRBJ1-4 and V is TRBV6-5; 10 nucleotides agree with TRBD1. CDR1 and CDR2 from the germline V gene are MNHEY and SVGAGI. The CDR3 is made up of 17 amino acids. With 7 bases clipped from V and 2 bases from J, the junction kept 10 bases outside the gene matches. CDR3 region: CASILRQGASTNEKLFF. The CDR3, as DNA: TGTGCCAGCATTTTGAGACAGGGGGCATCTACTAATGAAAAACTGTTTTTT.

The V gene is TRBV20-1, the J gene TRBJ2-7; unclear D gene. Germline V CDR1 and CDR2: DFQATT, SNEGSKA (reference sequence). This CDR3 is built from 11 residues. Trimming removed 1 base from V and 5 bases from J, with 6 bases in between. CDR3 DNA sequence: TGCAGTGCTAGAGGGAGTCACGAGCAGTACTTC. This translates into CSARGSHEQYF.

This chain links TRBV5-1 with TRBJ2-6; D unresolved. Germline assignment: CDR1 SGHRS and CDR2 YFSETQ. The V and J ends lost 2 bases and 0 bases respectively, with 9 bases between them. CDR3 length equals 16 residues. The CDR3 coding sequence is TGCGCCAGCAGCTTAGCAGTACTCTCTGGGGCCAACGTCCTGACTTTC. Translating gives CASSLAVLSGANVLTF.

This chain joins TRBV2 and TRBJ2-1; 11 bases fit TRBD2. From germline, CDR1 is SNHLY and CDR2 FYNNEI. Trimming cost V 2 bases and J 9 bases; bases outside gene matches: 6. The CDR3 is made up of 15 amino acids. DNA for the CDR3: TGTGCCAGCAGTGAATCGGTAGCGGGAGGGGGTGAGCAGTTCTTC. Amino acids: CASSESVAGGGEQFF.

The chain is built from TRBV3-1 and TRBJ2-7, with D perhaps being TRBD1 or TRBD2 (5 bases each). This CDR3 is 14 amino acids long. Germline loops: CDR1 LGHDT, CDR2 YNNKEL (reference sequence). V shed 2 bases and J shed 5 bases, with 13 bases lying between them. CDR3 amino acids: CASSQSLRGDEQYF. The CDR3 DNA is TGTGCCAGCAGCCAAAGCTTAAGAGGGGACGAGCAGTACTTC.

The CDR3, as DNA: TGCAGTGGGAAAGGCGGGAGCATCTACGAGCAGTACTTC. Protein sequence: CSGKGGSIYEQYF. This chain uses TRBV20-1 with TRBJ2-7; TRBD2 matches at 7 bases. This CDR3 has 13 residues. The J segment lost 3 bases and the V segment lost 7 bases, leaving 9 bases of the junction unmatched. Germline loops: CDR1 DFQATT, CDR2 SNEGSKA (reference sequence).

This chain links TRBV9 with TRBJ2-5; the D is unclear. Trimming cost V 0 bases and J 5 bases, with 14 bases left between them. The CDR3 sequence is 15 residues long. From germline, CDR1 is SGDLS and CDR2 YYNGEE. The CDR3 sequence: CASSVGAREMETQYF. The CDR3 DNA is TGTGCCAGCAGCGTAGGGGCCCGAGAGATGGAGACCCAGTACTTC.

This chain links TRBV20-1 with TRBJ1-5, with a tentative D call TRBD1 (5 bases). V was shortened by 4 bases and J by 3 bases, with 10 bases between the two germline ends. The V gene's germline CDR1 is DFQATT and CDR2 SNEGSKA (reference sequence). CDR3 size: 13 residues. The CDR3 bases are TGCAGTGCTAAACCTGGGGCCAATCAGCCCCAGCATTTT. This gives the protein CSAKPGANQPQHF.

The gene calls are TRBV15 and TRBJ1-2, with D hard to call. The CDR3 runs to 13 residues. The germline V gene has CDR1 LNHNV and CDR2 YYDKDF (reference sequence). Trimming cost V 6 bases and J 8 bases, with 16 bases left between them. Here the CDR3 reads CATRGSGREGYTF. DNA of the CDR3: TGTGCCACCAGAGGGTCCGGGAGAGAAGGCTACACCTTC.

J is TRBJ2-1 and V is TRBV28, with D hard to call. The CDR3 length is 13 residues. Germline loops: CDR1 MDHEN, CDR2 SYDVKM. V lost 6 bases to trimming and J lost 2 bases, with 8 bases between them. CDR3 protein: CASRGFPYNEQFF. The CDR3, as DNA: TGTGCCAGCAGGGGATTCCCCTACAATGAGCAGTTCTTC.

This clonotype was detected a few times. As DNA, the CDR3 is TGTGCCAGCAGCACAGGGGGTTCCTACGAGCAGTACTTC. This sequence encodes CASSTGGSYEQYF. The rearrangement joins TRBV7-2 to TRBJ2-7; 8 bases match TRBD1. Germline loops: CDR1 SGHTA, CDR2 FQGNSA. The CDR3 covers 13 residues. Germline trimming cut 5 bases from V and 1 base from J; bases unmatched to any gene: 1.

The CDR3 is CASSLSGPQGRSRDQPQHF. In DNA form, the CDR3 reads TGTGCCAGCAGTTTATCGGGTCCCCAGGGGCGAAGTCGCGATCAGCCCCAGCATTTT. This chain connects TRBV27 to TRBJ1-5; TRBD1 might be the D (6 bases). This CDR3 has 19 amino acids. Germline V gives CDR1 MNHEY, CDR2 SMNVEV (reference sequence). V dropped 0 bases and J dropped 5 bases, with 23 bases sitting between them.